This T cell receptor (beta chain) stems from a study of blood T cell repertoires in COVID-19 (dated by TCRdb to the early 2020s). As for the study more broadly: The collaborator samples originated in the United States, Italy and Spain and spanned the acute and convalescent phases of COVID-19. The repertoires were released in a freely available public database intended as a resource for research on the immune response to SARS-CoV-2. Where available, HLA class I and class II types were obtained from metadata supplied by the sample provider rather than from assay-based typing. Subjects who had been exposed to COVID-19, were actively infected with it, or had recovered from it provided the deeply sampled blood TCRbeta repertoires that made up the dataset. Sample metadata almost always included a de-identified subject ID, COVID-19 status, age in years and sex. Samples came from the ongoing ImmuneRACE study (first 160 participants) plus 1,254 subjects from 6 global collaborators. The prospective study material was composed of cDNA or gDNA derived from T cells, B-cell-depleted T cells, or PBMCs. General conclusions and limits of the study: The amount of clinical and demographic metadata varied by source and participant and was provided uncurated.

In Seattle, one collaborating source enrolled patients while the infection was active and tracked those patients longitudinally over the course of disease. Each collaborating institution followed its own protocols to collect whole blood in K2EDTA tubes. For TCRbeta analysis, collaborators shipped samples as frozen whole blood, isolated PBMCs, or DNA extracted from either of those sample types. The immunoSEQ Assay, a bias-controlled multiplex PCR, was used to amplify TCRbeta CDR3 regions from genomic DNA. Per the source publication's procedure: The number of nucleated cells in each sample was estimated by amplification of reference gene primers within the assay. Sequence reads were collapsed and filtered to measure the absolute abundance of every unique TCRbeta CDR3 rearrangement. For each sample, productive Simpson clonality was calculated by taking the square root of Simpson's diversity index across productive rearrangements. In its TCRdb copy, this immuneACCESS table keeps in-frame sequences only and misses some clones. Where compared with another copy, unresolved V genes explain less than half of these, and the others have no known cause. The D gene and trimming were derived from the DNA, and the V and J assignments and clone size from that table. The sample table lists about 69,000 clones, approximately 80% of them with a count of one. About an eighth of the sample is held by the ten biggest clonotypes.

A note on this clone: Its specific antigen is unknown. No quality values exist for individual bases; no much larger clone is one base distant.

Sequences MNHEY (CDR1) and SVGAGI (CDR2) are obtained from the germline V gene. The CDR3 contains 13 residues, cysteine and phenylalanine counted. The read is trimmed to its CDR3 DNA, 39 bases read in frame from base 1. V is trimmed back by 7 bases and J by 4 bases, and the junction contains 6 bases that no gene match accounts for. The chain employs TRBV6-5 and TRBJ2-5; 7 nucleotides in the junction match TRBD2. Sequencing used peripheral blood. This clonotype was obtained from a middle-aged man with COVID-19, enrolled during active disease. The DNA sequence is as follows: TGTGCCAGCAAGCGGGGTCCAACAGAGACCCAGTACTTC. This gives the protein CASKRGPTETQYF.